These T cell receptor beta chains were read from a single sample in a study of radiation and T cells in renal cell carcinoma. The method was immunoSEQ multiplex PCR; TCRdb's version includes in-frame clones alone and lacks a portion of them. Among about 150,000 clones listed, roughly 87% were seen once. The sample in question was blood, obtained from a patient whose treatment included radiotherapy and nephrectomy. The source is a woman in her forties or fifties with renal cell carcinoma. Each CDR3 is given with its conserved first and last residue. Fields, in order: CDR3 DNA, CDR3 protein, clone size, D gene, V gene, J gene. A D gene is named only where the DNA matches it firmly. For some rows the clone size is stated as once, few or many, or as a class when expanded; others skip it.

DNA: TGTGCCAGCAGCTCCCGCCCGACACCGAACACTGAAGCTTTCTTT
CDR3: CASSSRPTPNTEAFF
size: -
D: -
V: TRBV13
J: TRBJ1-1

DNA: TGCAGTGCTAGGGACAGCTACGAGCAGTACTTC
CDR3: CSARDSYEQYF
size: -
D: -
V: TRBV20-1
J: TRBJ2-7

DNA: TGTGCCATCAGTGATGGGACCGCCGGCTCCTACAATGAGCAGTTCTTC
CDR3: CAISDGTAGSYNEQFF
size: -
D: -
V: TRBV10-3
J: TRBJ2-1

DNA: TGTGCCGGGGGGGACAGGGGGCCCGATCAGCCCCAGCATTTT
CDR3: CAGGDRGPDQPQHF
size: -
D: TRBD1
V: TRBV19
J: TRBJ1-5

DNA: TGTGCCAGCAGCTTCAGGGCGGGGCAGGAGACCCAGTACTTC
CDR3: CASSFRAGQETQYF
size: -
D: -
V: TRBV5-6
J: TRBJ2-5

DNA: TGTGCCAGCAGTAGTCCCTTAGCGGGGGGGCTTTATGAGCAGTTCTTC
CDR3: CASSSPLAGGLYEQFF
size: -
D: TRBD2
V: TRBV7-9
J: TRBJ2-1

DNA: TGTGCCATCAGAGTCGGGACAGGGGGTTCACCCCTCCACTTT
CDR3: CAIRVGTGGSPLHF
size: once
D: TRBD1
V: TRBV10-3
J: TRBJ1-6

DNA: TGTGCCACCAGCAGGAGCCACGGGGGGGCTGAATACAATGAGCAGTTCTTC
CDR3: CATSRSHGGAEYNEQFF
size: -
D: TRBD2
V: TRBV15
J: TRBJ2-1

DNA: TGTGCCATCAGTCCGGGACAGGGAAGAGGCTACACCTTC
CDR3: CAISPGQGRGYTF
size: few
D: TRBD1
V: TRBV10-3
J: TRBJ1-2

DNA: TGTGCCAGCAGCTTAGGAAAAAGGGCGAACACTGAAGCTTTCTTT
CDR3: CASSLGKRANTEAFF
size: -
D: -
V: TRBV7-2
J: TRBJ1-1

DNA: TGTGCTAGTGGGGGGGTCTTAGAGACCCAGTACTTC
CDR3: CASGGVLETQYF
size: -
D: -
V: TRBV12-5
J: TRBJ2-5

DNA: TGTGCCAGCAGCTCTCGACAGGGTTCAACTGAAGCTTTCTTT
CDR3: CASSSRQGSTEAFF
size: -
D: TRBD1
V: TRBV9
J: TRBJ1-1

DNA: TGTGCCAGCTATAGATCTGGGGGTCCCTACGAGCAGTACTTC
CDR3: CASYRSGGPYEQYF
size: few
D: -
V: TRBV2
J: TRBJ2-7

DNA: TGTGCCAGCAGCTTAGCCCGTGTAGGGATTAATTACGAGCAGTACTTC
CDR3: CASSLARVGINYEQYF
size: -
D: -
V: TRBV7-8
J: TRBJ2-7

DNA: TGTGCCAGTAGTTGGGGACTAGCGGGGGGGCAGACAGATACGCAGTATTTT
CDR3: CASSWGLAGGQTDTQYF
size: -
D: TRBD2
V: TRBV19
J: TRBJ2-3

DNA: TGTGCCAGCAGCTTGAAGGGAGTCCAGGGAAACACCATATATTTT
CDR3: CASSLKGVQGNTIYF
size: -
D: -
V: TRBV5-4
J: TRBJ1-3

DNA: TGTGCCAGCAGCTTCTCCTATAATTCACCCCTCCACTTT
CDR3: CASSFSYNSPLHF
size: -
D: -
V: TRBV7-2
J: TRBJ1-6

DNA: TGTGCCAGCTCACCATACAATGAAAAACTGTTTTTT
CDR3: CASSPYNEKLFF
size: -
D: -
V: TRBV18
J: TRBJ1-4

DNA: TGTGCCAGCAGTGAAGTAAGTGGGACAGCCTACAATGAGCAGTTCTTC
CDR3: CASSEVSGTAYNEQFF
size: -
D: TRBD1
V: TRBV6-1
J: TRBJ2-1

DNA: TGTGCCAGCAGACCCGGACAGGGGCCCTCACCCGGCTACACCTTC
CDR3: CASRPGQGPSPGYTF
size: -
D: TRBD1
V: TRBV6-4
J: TRBJ1-2

DNA: TGTGCCAGTAGTCCCACAGGCTACCCAAACTATGGCTACACCTTC
CDR3: CASSPTGYPNYGYTF
size: -
D: -
V: TRBV19
J: TRBJ1-2

DNA: TGTGCCAGCAGCAAAGGGGTCAGGGGGCATTGCGGCACTGAAGCTTTCTTT
CDR3: CASSKGVRGHCGTEAFF
size: -
D: -
V: TRBV21-1
J: TRBJ1-1

DNA: TGTGCCACCCAAAAGGACAGGGTTTACAATGAGCAGTTCTTC
CDR3: CATQKDRVYNEQFF
size: -
D: TRBD1
V: TRBV25-1
J: TRBJ2-1

DNA: TGTGCCAGCAGCCCTCCGACCTACAATGAGCAGTTCTTC
CDR3: CASSPPTYNEQFF
size: -
D: -
V: TRBV7-9
J: TRBJ2-1

DNA: TGTGCCAGCAGCCCCCCGGGACAGGGGCCAGATACGCAGTATTTT
CDR3: CASSPPGQGPDTQYF
size: -
D: TRBD1
V: TRBV6-6
J: TRBJ2-3

DNA: TGTGCCAGCTCAGTAGACCCTGGCAATCAGCCCCAGCATTTT
CDR3: CASSVDPGNQPQHF
size: -
D: -
V: TRBV18
J: TRBJ1-5

DNA: TGTGCCAGCAGAACCGGACTAGCGGGGTATCCAGATACGCAGTATTTT
CDR3: CASRTGLAGYPDTQYF
size: -
D: TRBD2
V: TRBV5-6
J: TRBJ2-3

DNA: TGTGCCAGCAGTCGAAGCGGAGGCACAGATACGCAGTATTTT
CDR3: CASSRSGGTDTQYF
size: -
D: -
V: TRBV7-9
J: TRBJ2-3

DNA: TGTGCCAGCTCACCACAGCCAGGTGGGGCCAACGTCCTGACTTTC
CDR3: CASSPQPGGANVLTF
size: -
D: -
V: TRBV18
J: TRBJ2-6

DNA: TGTGCCAGCAGCCAACAGGGGGATGAGCAGTTCTTC
CDR3: CASSQQGDEQFF
size: once
D: TRBD1
V: TRBV7-3
J: TRBJ2-1

DNA: TGTGCCAGCAGCCTAGCGGGACAGGGAGGCGACTATGGCTACACCTTC
CDR3: CASSLAGQGGDYGYTF
size: -
D: TRBD1
V: TRBV4-2
J: TRBJ1-2

DNA: TGTGCCAGCAGCTTAGGGGGGGCTCACACTGAAGCTTTCTTT
CDR3: CASSLGGAHTEAFF
size: -
D: -
V: TRBV11-2
J: TRBJ1-1

DNA: TGCAGCGTCAGGGACACAGATACGCAGTATTTT
CDR3: CSVRDTDTQYF
size: -
D: -
V: TRBV29-1
J: TRBJ2-3

DNA: TGCGCCAGCAGCAGGGACGTAAATTCACCCCTCCACTTT
CDR3: CASSRDVNSPLHF
size: -
D: -
V: TRBV5-1
J: TRBJ1-6

DNA: TGTGCCAGCAGTGGAGGGGTCGGGACAACTAATGAAAAACTGTTTTTT
CDR3: CASSGGVGTTNEKLFF
size: -
D: -
V: TRBV25-1
J: TRBJ1-4

DNA: TGTGCCAGTAGTCCACAGGGGGAGAACTATGGCTACACCTTC
CDR3: CASSPQGENYGYTF
size: -
D: TRBD1
V: TRBV19
J: TRBJ1-2

DNA: TGTGCCAGCTCGAGGACAGGGGCTTTGTCCGATGAGCAGTTCTTC
CDR3: CASSRTGALSDEQFF
size: -
D: TRBD1
V: TRBV6-1
J: TRBJ2-1

DNA: TGTGCCAGCAGTGGACGGACAGGGGATTTCTCCTACGAGCAGTACTTC
CDR3: CASSGRTGDFSYEQYF
size: -
D: TRBD1
V: TRBV6-1
J: TRBJ2-7

DNA: TGTGCCAGCAGCGAGGCAGGGATCTCCTACGAGCAGTACTTC
CDR3: CASSEAGISYEQYF
size: -
D: -
V: TRBV9
J: TRBJ2-7

DNA: TGTGCCAGCAGCTTAGTAGGGGTCGGTTCCTACAATGAGCAGTTCTTC
CDR3: CASSLVGVGSYNEQFF
size: -
D: -
V: TRBV7-9
J: TRBJ2-1

DNA: TGTGCCAGTAGTACAGCCTTCGGGACAGGGGCCGGGGAGCTGTTTTTT
CDR3: CASSTAFGTGAGELFF
size: few
D: TRBD1
V: TRBV19
J: TRBJ2-2

DNA: TGTGCCAGCAGTGCCCAGGACAGGGGCTACACCTTC
CDR3: CASSAQDRGYTF
size: -
D: TRBD1
V: TRBV6-1
J: TRBJ1-2

DNA: TGTGCCAGCAGTGGGGGACAGCTCTATGGCTACACCTTC
CDR3: CASSGGQLYGYTF
size: -
D: TRBD1
V: TRBV2
J: TRBJ1-2

DNA: TGTGCCAGCAGAGTGGTACACGGGACTCTAGCTTTCTTT
CDR3: CASRVVHGTLAFF
size: -
D: -
V: TRBV2
J: TRBJ1-1

DNA: TGTGCCAGCAGTTTATTCGGTCCGGGTCTCTATGGCTACACCTTC
CDR3: CASSLFGPGLYGYTF
size: -
D: -
V: TRBV27
J: TRBJ1-2

DNA: TGTGCCAGCAGCAGATCGGGCTGGGGTTACGAGCAGTACTTC
CDR3: CASSRSGWGYEQYF
size: -
D: -
V: TRBV21-1
J: TRBJ2-7

DNA: TGCGCCAGCAGCCAAGTTCGGGATCAGCCCCAGCATTTT
CDR3: CASSQVRDQPQHF
size: -
D: -
V: TRBV4-1
J: TRBJ1-5

DNA: TGCGCCAGCAGCTTGGGGACCCTCACCTACAATGAGCAGTTCTTC
CDR3: CASSLGTLTYNEQFF
size: -
D: -
V: TRBV5-1
J: TRBJ2-1

DNA: TGCGCCAGCAGCGCAGGAGACCAGATCTATGGCTACACCTTC
CDR3: CASSAGDQIYGYTF
size: -
D: -
V: TRBV5-1
J: TRBJ1-2

DNA: TGTGCCAGCAGCATCGGAAGGACCTCACCTCAGTTCTTC
CDR3: CASSIGRTSPQFF
size: few
D: -
V: TRBV11-3
J: TRBJ2-1

DNA: TGTGCCACCTTCGACAGGGACTCCTACGAGCAGTACTTC
CDR3: CATFDRDSYEQYF
size: -
D: TRBD1
V: TRBV6-5
J: TRBJ2-7

DNA: TGTGCCAGCAGCGATCCCTACGAGCAGTACTTC
CDR3: CASSDPYEQYF
size: once
D: -
V: TRBV9
J: TRBJ2-7